This T cell receptor beta chain was sequenced for a study of blood T cell repertoires in COVID-19. At the level of the study: The analysed material was cDNA or gDNA that came from T cells, B-cell-depleted T cells, or PBMCs.

Generated by immunoSEQ multiplex PCR, the TCRdb table keeps only in-frame clones and is missing some. The sample lists a few hundred thousand clones, roughly 87% occurring once. V was pared by 0 bases and J by 2 bases, with 9 bases between. There are 15 residues in the CDR3. CDR1 is SGHDN and CDR2 is FVKESK in the germline V gene. Recruitment covered about two dozen US areas and drew participants whose ages spanned roughly 18 to 100 years. Cohorts were assigned according to the clinical history that participants reported. The rearrangement joins TRBV14 to TRBJ2-3; D remains unclear. Material for sequencing was PBMCs or T cells enriched from blood (not recorded which). The clonotype comes from a man between 18 and 29 years old with acute COVID-19. The CDR3, as DNA: TGTGCCAGCAGCCAAGAGGGCCTTTACACAGATACGCAGTATTTT. Residues: CASSQEGLYTDTQYF.